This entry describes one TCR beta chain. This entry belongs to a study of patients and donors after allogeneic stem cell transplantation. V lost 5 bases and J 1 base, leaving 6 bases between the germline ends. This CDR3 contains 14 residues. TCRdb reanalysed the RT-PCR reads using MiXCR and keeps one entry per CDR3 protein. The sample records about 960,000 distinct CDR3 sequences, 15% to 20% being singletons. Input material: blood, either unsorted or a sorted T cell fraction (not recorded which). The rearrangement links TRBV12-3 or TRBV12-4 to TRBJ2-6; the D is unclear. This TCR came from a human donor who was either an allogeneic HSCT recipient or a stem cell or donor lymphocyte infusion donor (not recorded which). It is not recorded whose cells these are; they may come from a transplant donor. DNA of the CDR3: TGTGCCAGCAGTATTCTTTCTGGGGCCAACGTCCTGACTTTC. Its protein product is CASSILSGANVLTF.